This T cell receptor beta chain was captured in a study of T cell responses to AZD1222 COVID-19 vaccine. Whole-study findings and limits: Clonal diversity was possibly underestimated, and white British individuals and females predominated among donors. Breadth and depth of Spike-specific TCRs rose after two AZD1222 doses.

Profiled with immunoSEQ multiplex PCR; TCRdb holds only in-frame clones, not every one. The data contain about 140,000 clones, roughly 92% of them singletons. The CDR3 covers 13 residues. Per germline, CDR1 SGHAT and CDR2 FQNNGV. V was trimmed by 4 bases and J by 1 base, leaving 7 bases between them. Concerning this clone itself: Its antigen is undetermined. The identical CDR3 is also encoded by other nucleotide sequences in the sample.

J is TRBJ1-1 and V is TRBV11-2, with D possibly TRBD1 on 6 matching bases. The input for sequencing was peripheral blood, taken on day 0 of AZD1222 vaccination. The source of this sequence is an adult in good health. The CDR3 DNA is TGTGCCAGCAGCTCGGACAGGAACACTGAAGCTTTCTTT. It yields the protein CASSSDRNTEAFF.